The T cell receptor (beta chain) under discussion was sequenced for a study of CD8 T cells in ankylosing spondylitis. The study, taken as a whole, reports: Reports say disease-linked clones showed up significantly more in matched ankylosing spondylitis synovial fluid.

As the method for making TCR beta libraries, quantitative 5'-RACE with molecular barcodes was used. Each CDR3 protein gets one entry after TCRdb re-called the 5' RACE reads with MiXCR. The data show 69,000 or so distinct CDR3 sequences, approximately 5.3% seen once. The CDR3 contains 16 residues. Germline lookup yields CDR1 KGHSH and CDR2 LQKENI. V was clipped by 0 bases and J by 5 bases; unmatched bases: 2. This clonotype has ten or more counts. Its antigen is still unknown. This receptor was identified in a male donor with ankylosing spondylitis or in good health (not recorded which). Sequenced: blood, either unsorted or a sorted T cell fraction (not recorded which). The chain recombines TRBV18 with TRBJ1-6; 9 nucleotides line up with TRBD1. CDR3 DNA: TGTGCCAGCTCACCACCTCGGGACAGGGATAATTCACCCCTCCACTTT. Residues: CASSPPRDRDNSPLHF.